These 18 T cell receptor beta chains were sequenced from one sample in a study of CD8+ T cells in alopecia areata. cDNA serving as the sequencing template came from extracted, reverse transcribed RNA. Repertoires were generated with immunoSEQ multiplex PCR, while TCRdb's copy carries only in-frame clones and drops some. This sample has roughly 170,000 clones, with 59% found just once. Specimen: CD4+ T cells sorted from blood, collected at week 0. These receptors were collected from a human donor with alopecia areata.

This chain uses TRBV29-1 with TRBJ1-5; D might be TRBD1 (5 bases). Germline assignment: CDR1 SQVTM and CDR2 ANQGSEA. Trimming pared 7 bases from V and 8 bases from J, leaving 21 bases between. There are 14 residues in the CDR3. This CDR3 is CSATPAGGAEPQHF. In DNA form, the CDR3 reads TGCAGCGCAACCCCCGCGGGAGGGGCAGAGCCCCAGCATTTT.

The V gene is TRBV9, the J gene TRBJ2-1; D is unclear. With 0 bases removed from V and 6 bases from J, the gap between germline ends came to 13 bases. Germline V lookup: CDR1 SGDLS, CDR2 YYNGEE. This CDR3 region has 15 residues. DNA for the CDR3: TGTGCCAGCAGCGTAGCGGCCTCCCAGCCCAATGAGCAGTTCTTC. Translating gives CASSVAASQPNEQFF.

This clone was seen more than once but under ten times. The chain links TRBV6-5 to TRBJ2-6, with D unclear. Germline loops: CDR1 MNHEY, CDR2 SVGAGI. CDR3 size: 15 residues. The V end lost 2 bases, the J end lost 0 bases, and 5 bases lay between the germline ends. CDR3 DNA sequence: TGTGCCAGCAGTTACGAGTCCTCTGGGGCCAACGTCCTGACTTTC. It translates to CASSYESSGANVLTF.

This sequence joins TRBV2 and TRBJ2-4; D might be TRBD1 or TRBD2, each matching 5 bases. The CDR3 length is 15 residues. Germline V gene lookup returns CDR1 SNHLY and CDR2 FYNNEI. Trimming took off 2 bases at V and 7 bases at J, with 15 bases between the two ends. The CDR3 DNA sequence: TGTGCCAGCAGTGAATTGAGGCTCGGGGCGAACATTCAGTACTTC. It translates to CASSELRLGANIQYF.

The genes are TRBV30 and TRBJ1-5, with D uncertain. The germline V gene encodes CDR1 GTSNPN and CDR2 SVGIG (reference sequence). The V end lost 0 bases, the J end lost 3 bases, and 9 bases lay between the germline ends. The CDR3 totals 14 residues. CDR3 in DNA: TGTGCCTGGAGTGTGCGGTCCCTCAATCAGCCCCAGCATTTT. This translates into CAWSVRSLNQPQHF.

This clone was observed a few times. The CDR3 nucleotides read TGCAGCGTTGGAGCAGGGGGCGGCTCTGGGGCCAACGTCCTGACTTTC. Its translation: CSVGAGGGSGANVLTF. The gene calls are TRBV29-1 and TRBJ2-6, with 8 bases fitting TRBD1. The CDR3 sequence is 16 residues long. The trim removed 4 bases at V and 0 bases at J, leaving 5 bases unmatched. Germline V CDR1 and CDR2: SQVTM, ANQGSEA.

J is TRBJ2-1 and V is TRBV14; D possibly corresponds to TRBD1 (5 bases). Germline lookup yields CDR1 SGHDN and CDR2 FVKESK. The V end was cut by 4 bases, the J end by 1 base, with 11 bases between. The CDR3 totals 15 residues. The CDR3 protein is CASSLGQGSYNEQFF. The CDR3 DNA reads as TGTGCCAGCAGCCTCGGACAAGGGTCCTACAATGAGCAGTTCTTC.

The rearrangement links TRBV2 to TRBJ2-1; D unresolved. CDR1 is SNHLY, CDR2 FYNNEI, per germline. CDR3 length equals 12 residues. The germline V and J ends were trimmed by 3 bases and 6 bases, with 6 bases remaining between them. CDR3 DNA sequence: TGTGCCAGCAGTGACGGCCTCAATGAGCAGTTCTTC. Translated: CASSDGLNEQFF.

This clone was detected only a few times. CDR3 residues: CSVGGQSFDQPQHF. The CDR3 DNA reads TGCAGCGTGGGGGGACAGAGCTTCGATCAGCCCCAGCATTTT. The J gene is TRBJ1-5, the V gene TRBV29-1, with 7 nucleotides matching TRBD1. Germline loops: CDR1 SQVTM, CDR2 ANQGSEA. This CDR3 is 14 amino acids long. The ends lost 6 bases at V and 5 bases at J; junction bases unmatched: 10.

The rearrangement joins TRBV7-2 to TRBJ2-5, with 8 bases identical to TRBD2. CDR1 is SGHTA and CDR2 is FQGNSA in the germline V gene. V was pared by 0 bases and J by 2 bases, with 8 bases of the junction left unmatched. The CDR3 length is 17 residues. DNA for the CDR3: TGTGCCAGCAGCTTAGCGCTGAGCGGGGGCCAACAAGAGACCCAGTACTTC. It is translated as CASSLALSGGQQETQYF.

This sequence joins TRBV29-1 and TRBJ2-7, with 7 bases identical to TRBD1. After removal of 6 bases from V and 7 bases from J, the junction contained 12 bases not matched to a gene. The CDR3 covers 13 residues. The germline V gene encodes CDR1 SQVTM and CDR2 ANQGSEA. The CDR3 bases are TGCAGCGTGAGTCTGAGGGGGCAAGGTGAGCAGTACTTC. Residues: CSVSLRGQGEQYF.

This sequence joins TRBV2 and TRBJ2-2; TRBD2 matches 7 bases. Germline assignment: CDR1 SNHLY and CDR2 FYNNEI. The CDR3 totals 13 residues. After removal of 6 bases from V and 5 bases from J, the junction contained 3 bases not matched to a gene. DNA of the CDR3: TGTGCCAGCAGCGGGGGGAGGACCGGGGAGCTGTTTTTT. Residues: CASSGGRTGELFF.

V is TRBV29-1 and J is TRBJ2-5, with TRBD2 identical over 8 bases. The tail of the sequence fits TRBJ2-7 better, so the J call may be wrong. The length of the CDR3 is 13 residues. Germline V CDR1 and CDR2: SQVTM, ANQGSEA. The CDR3 loop is CSAAGGGTDEQYF. CDR3 in DNA: TGCAGCGCCGCTGGCGGGGGGACGGACGAGCAGTACTTC.

This clone showed up just a few times. The J gene is TRBJ2-5, the V gene TRBV29-1; D not certain. Germline V gene lookup returns CDR1 SQVTM and CDR2 ANQGSEA. V was trimmed by 6 bases and J by 4 bases, leaving 9 bases between them. CDR3 size: 11 residues. The CDR3 DNA is TGCAGCGTCCCCTGGAGAGAGACCCAGTACTTC. It codes for CSVPWRETQYF.

In its sample, this clone was seen a few times. The CDR3 here is CAWSPRLTVTYGYTF. Written as DNA, the CDR3 is TGTGCCTGGAGTCCCCGCTTGACAGTAACTTATGGCTACACCTTC. The genes are TRBV30 and TRBJ1-2, with D maybe TRBD1 (5 bases). From germline, CDR1 is GTSNPN and CDR2 SVGIG (reference sequence). This CDR3 is built from 15 residues. The ends were cut back, 2 bases at V and 5 bases at J, with 18 bases in the middle.

This clone was seen only a few times. The genes are TRBV6-1 and TRBJ2-1, with 11 positions matching TRBD2. The length of the CDR3 is 14 residues. Germline CDR1 is MNHNS and CDR2 is SASEGT. V lost 7 bases, J lost 4 bases, and 3 bases stayed unmatched. Here the CDR3 reads CASMASGGYNEQFF. Written as DNA, the CDR3 is TGTGCCAGCATGGCTAGCGGGGGGTACAATGAGCAGTTCTTC.

This clone was observed a few times. The rearrangement joins TRBV4-2 to TRBJ2-5; maybe TRBD2 (7 bases). Germline loops: CDR1 LGHNA, CDR2 YNFKEQ. Trimming pared 0 bases from V and 3 bases from J, leaving 14 bases between. The CDR3 consists of 16 residues. CDR3 sequence: CASSQELGGHKETQYF. In nucleotides, the CDR3 is TGTGCCAGCAGCCAAGAGTTGGGGGGGCACAAAGAGACCCAGTACTTC.

The V gene is TRBV5-1, the J gene TRBJ2-5, with D maybe TRBD1 (6 bases). The CDR3 has 15 amino acids. Per germline, CDR1 SGHRS and CDR2 YFSETQ. V lost 4 bases, J lost 5 bases, and 18 bases lay in between. CDR3 sequence (DNA): TGCGCCAGCAGCATCAACCCCACAGGGTTGGAGACCCAGTACTTC. This translates into CASSINPTGLETQYF.